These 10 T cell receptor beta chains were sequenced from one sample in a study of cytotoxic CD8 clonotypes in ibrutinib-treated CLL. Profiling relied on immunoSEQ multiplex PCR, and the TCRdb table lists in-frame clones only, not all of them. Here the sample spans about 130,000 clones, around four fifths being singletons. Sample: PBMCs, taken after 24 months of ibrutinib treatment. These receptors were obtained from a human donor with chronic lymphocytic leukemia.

The DNA of the CDR3 is TGTGCCAGCAGCTTAGGGTCGGACGGGGTGCAGGACTATGGCTACACCTTC. It encodes CASSLGSDGVQDYGYTF. The rearrangement uses TRBV7-2 and TRBJ1-2, with D unclear. The V end was cut by 1 base, the J end by 3 bases, with 18 bases between. CDR3 length: 17 residues. Germline V gives CDR1 SGHTA, CDR2 FQGNSA.

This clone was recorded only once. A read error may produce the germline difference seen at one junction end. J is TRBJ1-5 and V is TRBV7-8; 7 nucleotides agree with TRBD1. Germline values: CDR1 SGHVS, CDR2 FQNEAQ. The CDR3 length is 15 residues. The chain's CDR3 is CASSLSLGGNEPQHF. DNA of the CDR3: TGTGCCAGCAGCTTAAGTCTAGGGGGCAATGAGCCCCAGCATTTT.

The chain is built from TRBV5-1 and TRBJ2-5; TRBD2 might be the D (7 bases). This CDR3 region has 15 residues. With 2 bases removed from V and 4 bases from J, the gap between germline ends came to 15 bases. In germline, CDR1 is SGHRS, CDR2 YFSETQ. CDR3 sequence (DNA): TGCGCCAGCAGCTTATTCGGGGGGCCGGGAGAGACCCAGTACTTC. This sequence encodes CASSLFGGPGETQYF.

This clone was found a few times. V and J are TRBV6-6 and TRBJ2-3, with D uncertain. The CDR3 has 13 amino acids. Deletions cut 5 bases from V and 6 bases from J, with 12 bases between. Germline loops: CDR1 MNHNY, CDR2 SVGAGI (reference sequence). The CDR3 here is CASSQLSRDTQYF. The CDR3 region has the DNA TGTGCCAGCAGTCAGCTAAGTCGGGATACGCAGTATTTT.

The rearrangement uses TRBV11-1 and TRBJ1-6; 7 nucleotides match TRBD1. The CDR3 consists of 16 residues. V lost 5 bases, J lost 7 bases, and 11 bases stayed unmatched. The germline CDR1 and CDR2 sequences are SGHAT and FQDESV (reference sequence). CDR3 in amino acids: CASSAPGTERNSPLHF. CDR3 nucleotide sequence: TGTGCCAGCAGCGCTCCCGGGACAGAAAGGAATTCACCCCTCCACTTT.

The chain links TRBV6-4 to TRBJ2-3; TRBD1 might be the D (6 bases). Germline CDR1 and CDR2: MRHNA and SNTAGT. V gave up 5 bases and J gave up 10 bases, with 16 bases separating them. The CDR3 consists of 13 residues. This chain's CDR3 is CASSTQEGQPQYF. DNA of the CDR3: TGTGCCAGCAGTACCCAAGAAGGACAGCCGCAGTATTTT.

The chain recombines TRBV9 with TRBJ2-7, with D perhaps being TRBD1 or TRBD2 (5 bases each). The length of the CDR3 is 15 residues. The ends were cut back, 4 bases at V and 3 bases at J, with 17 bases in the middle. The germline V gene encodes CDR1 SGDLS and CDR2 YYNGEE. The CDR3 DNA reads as TGTGCCAGCAGCACCCAACCCGGGACGGTCTACGAGCAGTACTTC. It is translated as CASSTQPGTVYEQYF.

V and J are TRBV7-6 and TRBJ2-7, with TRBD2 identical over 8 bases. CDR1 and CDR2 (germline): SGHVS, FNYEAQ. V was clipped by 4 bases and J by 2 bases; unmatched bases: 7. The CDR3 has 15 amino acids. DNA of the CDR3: TGTGCCAGCAGCTCACAACCCGGGGGGGCCTACGAGCAGTACTTC. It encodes CASSSQPGGAYEQYF.

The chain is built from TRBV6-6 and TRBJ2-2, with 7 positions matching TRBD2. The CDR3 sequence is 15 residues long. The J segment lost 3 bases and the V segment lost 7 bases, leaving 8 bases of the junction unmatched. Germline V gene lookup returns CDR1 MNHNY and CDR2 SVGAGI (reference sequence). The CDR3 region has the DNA TGTGCCAGCACTGAGGCAGGGAGGGACACCGGGGAGCTGTTTTTT. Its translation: CASTEAGRDTGELFF.

CDR3 nucleotide sequence: TGTGCCAGCAGCTTAGTTGTGTCCCCCCACCCCCAGCCCCAGCATTTT. It encodes CASSLVVSPHPQPQHF. The gene calls are TRBV7-9 and TRBJ1-5; D remains ambiguous. The CDR3 has 16 amino acids. Trimming took 1 base from V and 7 from J, leaving 17 bases between them. Germline V lookup: CDR1 SEHNR, CDR2 FQNEAQ (reference sequence). The full variable domain, its missing parts supplied by reference TRBV7-9 and TRBJ1-5, is DTGVSQNPRHKITKRGQNVTFRCDPISEHNRLYWYRQTLGQGPEFLTYFQNEAQLEKSRLLSDRFSAERPKGSFSTLEIQRTEQGDSAMYLCASSLVVSPHPQPQHFGDGTRLSIL.